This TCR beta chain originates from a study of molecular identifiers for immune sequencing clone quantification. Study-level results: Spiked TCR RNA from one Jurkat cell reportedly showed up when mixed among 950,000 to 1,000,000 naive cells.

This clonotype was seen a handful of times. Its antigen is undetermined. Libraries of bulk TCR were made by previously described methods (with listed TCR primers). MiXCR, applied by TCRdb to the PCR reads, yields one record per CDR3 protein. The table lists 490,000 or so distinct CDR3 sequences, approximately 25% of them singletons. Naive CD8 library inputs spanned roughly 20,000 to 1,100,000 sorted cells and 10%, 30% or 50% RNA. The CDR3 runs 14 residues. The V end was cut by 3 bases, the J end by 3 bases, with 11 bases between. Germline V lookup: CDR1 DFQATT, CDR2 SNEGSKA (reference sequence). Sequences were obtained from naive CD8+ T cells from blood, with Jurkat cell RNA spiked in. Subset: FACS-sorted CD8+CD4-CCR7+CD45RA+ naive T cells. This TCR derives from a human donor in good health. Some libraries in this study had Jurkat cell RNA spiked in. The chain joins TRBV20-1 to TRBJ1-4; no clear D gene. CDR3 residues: CSARARYSNEKLFF. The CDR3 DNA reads TGCAGTGCTAGGGCCAGATACTCTAATGAAAAACTGTTTTTT.